These 10 T cell receptor beta chains were sequenced from one sample in a study of T-cell memory formation after mild COVID-19. TCRdb used MiXCR to reprocess the 5' RACE reads, holding one entry per CDR3 protein. The sample gives about 610,000 distinct CDR3 sequences, 15% to 20% of which show up once; 8.1% is in the top ten. What was sequenced was PBMCs or a T cell subset sorted from them (not recorded which). The origin of the receptors is an adult woman who had mild COVID-19 (a few samples of this study predate the infection). Cell type and time point are not known.

A single count supports this clonotype. The chain is built from TRBV3-1 and TRBJ1-1, with 7 positions matching TRBD1. This CDR3 comprises 13 residues. The germline CDR1 and CDR2 sequences are LGHDT and YNNKEL (reference sequence). J lost 5 bases, V lost 8 bases, and 8 bases had no gene match. The CDR3 loop is CASGQAVGTEAFF. The CDR3 DNA reads TGTGCCAGCGGACAGGCGGTCGGGACTGAAGCTTTCTTT.

This clonotype was found a few times. V usage is TRBV20-1 and J usage is TRBJ1-5, with D possibly TRBD1 on 5 matching bases. Germline values: CDR1 DFQATT, CDR2 SNEGSKA (reference sequence). V lost 5 bases to trimming and J lost 0 bases, with 11 bases between them. The CDR3 runs 14 residues. DNA for the CDR3: TGCAGTGCTGGGGCGGCAAATAGCAATCAGCCCCAGCATTTT. This translates into CSAGAANSNQPQHF.

This CDR3 reads CASSYGDSFQETQYF. DNA of the CDR3: TGTGCCAGCAGTTACGGGGACAGTTTCCAAGAGACCCAGTACTTC. The chain recombines TRBV6-5 with TRBJ2-5; 7 nucleotides align to TRBD1. After removal of 2 bases from V and 1 base from J, the junction contained 4 bases not matched to a gene. The CDR3 is made up of 15 amino acids. The germline V gene encodes CDR1 MNHEY and CDR2 SVGAGI.

This clonotype was counted between two and nine times. The V call is TRBV6-1, the J call TRBJ2-1, with TRBD2 matching over 7 bases. This CDR3 region has 17 residues. Germline V gene sequence: CDR1 MNHNS, CDR2 SASEGT. V was clipped by 3 bases and J by 3 bases; unmatched bases: 11. The CDR3 bases are TGTGCCAGCAGTGATCGGGTAGCGGGTCATTACTACAATGAGCAGTTCTTC. The encoded protein is CASSDRVAGHYYNEQFF.

This clonotype was recorded at least ten times. This rearrangement joins TRBV29-1 to TRBJ2-7; either TRBD1 or TRBD2 may fit D (5 bases each). The CDR3 is made up of 15 amino acids. CDR1 is SQVTM and CDR2 is ANQGSEA in the germline V gene. V lost 4 bases, J lost 2 bases, and 18 bases lay in between. In DNA, the CDR3 is TGCAGCGTTGTTGAGGGGATTTTGGCCCCCTACGAGCAGTACTTC. This codes for CSVVEGILAPYEQYF.

This clonotype was counted a few times. The rearrangement uses TRBV12-3 or TRBV12-4 and TRBJ1-6; no definite D call. The CDR3 totals 12 residues. The ends were cut back, 6 bases at V and 9 bases at J, with 9 bases in the middle. In DNA, the CDR3 is TGTGCCAGCAGCTCCTGGGGTTCACCCCTCCACTTT. This encodes CASSSWGSPLHF.

The chain joins TRBV20-1 to TRBJ2-1, with D possibly being TRBD2 (6 bases). V lost 5 bases and J lost 4, with 21 bases in between. Germline V gives CDR1 DFQATT, CDR2 SNEGSKA (reference sequence). There are 16 residues in the CDR3. The chain's CDR3 is CSAASGAGTGYNEQFF. The DNA of the CDR3 is TGCAGTGCTGCCTCTGGTGCCGGGACTGGGTACAATGAGCAGTTCTTC.

The chain carries TRBV6-4 and TRBJ2-1; TRBD2 matches 10 bases. The CDR3 has 15 amino acids. V shed 3 bases, J shed 8 bases, and the junction held 7 bases outside the gene matches. Germline V gene data show CDR1 as MRHNA and CDR2 as SNTAGT. CDR3 sequence: CASSERGLASHEQFF. The CDR3 DNA sequence: TGTGCCAGCAGTGAGAGGGGACTAGCGTCCCATGAGCAGTTCTTC.

The chain combines TRBV12-3 or TRBV12-4 with TRBJ2-1; D gene ambiguous. V was trimmed by 2 bases and J by 8 bases, leaving 10 bases between them. CDR3 length: 13 amino acids. CDR3 sequence reads: CASSLTPLDEQFF. For the CDR3, the DNA is TGTGCCAGCAGTTTAACCCCCCTAGATGAGCAGTTCTTC.

The chain recombines TRBV9 with TRBJ2-7; 10 bases fit TRBD1. CDR1 is SGDLS, CDR2 YYNGEE, per germline. V shed 4 bases, J shed 3 bases, and the junction held 10 bases outside the gene matches. The CDR3 spans 16 residues. The CDR3, as DNA: TGTGCCAGCAGCCCCGGATCCGGGACAGGGGACTACGAGCAGTACTTC. It specifies CASSPGSGTGDYEQYF.